This record looks at one TCR beta chain sequence and its context. Its antigen is undetermined. Trimming stripped 2 bases from V and 2 bases from J, with 6 bases between. CDR3 size: 13 residues. Germline CDR1 SGDLS, CDR2 YYNGEE. The source of the sample is a study of Ad26.COV2.S vaccination and SARS-CoV-2 variants. Study details: Ad26.COV2.S was injected intramuscularly once or twice, 56 days apart.

The method was immunoSEQ multiplex PCR; TCRdb's version includes in-frame clones alone and lacks a portion of them. The data contain roughly 510,000 clones, around nine tenths of them singletons. Treatment specified: 15 to 20 received Ad26.COV2.S at low or high dose, single or two shots; several received placebo; per-sample allocation not given. All samples were drawn on day 63, counting from the first vaccine or placebo injection. Study-level findings and limits: There was a possibility that the TCR breadth and depth analyses underestimated total T cell responses.

This chain connects TRBV9 to TRBJ2-3; D is unresolved. Sequencing was performed on peripheral blood, taken in a trial of Ad26.COV2.S vaccine versus placebo. This sequence was found in a person aged 18-65 years who received the Ad26.COV2.S COVID-19 vaccine or a placebo. As DNA, the CDR3 is TGTGCCAGCAGCGTCCAGAACACAGATACGCAGTATTTT. Protein: CASSVQNTDTQYF. Full variable domain (remainder filled in from reference TRBV9 and TRBJ2-3): DSGVTQTPKHLITATGQRVTLRCSPRSGDLSVYWYQQSLDQGLQFLIQYYNGEERAKGNILERFSAQQFPDLHSELNLSSLELGDSALYFCASSVQNTDTQYFGPGTRLTVL.